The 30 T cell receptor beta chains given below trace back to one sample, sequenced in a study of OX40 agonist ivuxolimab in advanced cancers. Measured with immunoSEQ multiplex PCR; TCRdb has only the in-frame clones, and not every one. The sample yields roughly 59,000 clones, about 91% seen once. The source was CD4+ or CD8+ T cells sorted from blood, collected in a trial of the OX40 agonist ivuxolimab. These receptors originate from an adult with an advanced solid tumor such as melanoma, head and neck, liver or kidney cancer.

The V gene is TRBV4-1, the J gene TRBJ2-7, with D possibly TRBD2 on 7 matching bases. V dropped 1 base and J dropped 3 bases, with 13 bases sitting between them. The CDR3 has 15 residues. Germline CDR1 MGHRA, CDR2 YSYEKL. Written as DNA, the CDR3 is TGCGCCAGCAGCCAAGTTCGGGGGGCCCTCTACGAGCAGTACTTC. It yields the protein CASSQVRGALYEQYF.

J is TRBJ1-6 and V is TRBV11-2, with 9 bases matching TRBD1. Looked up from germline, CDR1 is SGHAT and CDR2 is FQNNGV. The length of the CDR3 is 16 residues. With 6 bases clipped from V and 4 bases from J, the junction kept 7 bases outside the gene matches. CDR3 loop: CASSSTGGKYNSPLHF. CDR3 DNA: TGTGCCAGCAGTTCGACAGGGGGGAAGTATAATTCACCCCTCCACTTT.

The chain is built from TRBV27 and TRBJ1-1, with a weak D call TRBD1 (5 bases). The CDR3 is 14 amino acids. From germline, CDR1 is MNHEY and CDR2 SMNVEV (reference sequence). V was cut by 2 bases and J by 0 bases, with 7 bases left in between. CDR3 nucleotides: TGTGCCAGCAGTTTACAGGGAATGAACACTGAAGCTTTCTTT. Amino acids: CASSLQGMNTEAFF.

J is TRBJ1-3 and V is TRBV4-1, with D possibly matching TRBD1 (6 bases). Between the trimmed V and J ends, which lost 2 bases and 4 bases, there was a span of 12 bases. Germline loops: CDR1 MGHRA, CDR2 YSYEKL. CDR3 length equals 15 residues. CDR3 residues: CASSQRRTEGNTIYF. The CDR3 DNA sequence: TGCGCCAGCAGCCAACGCCGGACAGAAGGAAACACCATATATTTT.

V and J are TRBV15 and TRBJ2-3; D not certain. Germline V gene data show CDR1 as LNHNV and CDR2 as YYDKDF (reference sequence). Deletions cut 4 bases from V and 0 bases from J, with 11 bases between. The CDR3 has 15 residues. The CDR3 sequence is CATSKDGDSTDTQYF. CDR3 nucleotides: TGTGCCACCAGCAAGGACGGAGATAGCACAGATACGCAGTATTTT.

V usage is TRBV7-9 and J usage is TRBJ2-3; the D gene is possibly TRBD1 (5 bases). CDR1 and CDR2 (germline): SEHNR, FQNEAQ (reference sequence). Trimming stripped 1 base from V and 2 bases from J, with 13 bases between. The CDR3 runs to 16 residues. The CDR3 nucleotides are TGTGCCAGCAGCTTAGTTATTGGACAAAACACAGATACGCAGTATTTT. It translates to CASSLVIGQNTDTQYF.

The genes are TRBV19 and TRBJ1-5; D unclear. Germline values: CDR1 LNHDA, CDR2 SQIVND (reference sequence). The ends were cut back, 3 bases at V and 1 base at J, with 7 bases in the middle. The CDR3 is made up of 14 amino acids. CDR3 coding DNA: TGTGCCAGTAGTATTGGGCAGAGCAATCAGCCCCAGCATTTT. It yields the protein CASSIGQSNQPQHF.

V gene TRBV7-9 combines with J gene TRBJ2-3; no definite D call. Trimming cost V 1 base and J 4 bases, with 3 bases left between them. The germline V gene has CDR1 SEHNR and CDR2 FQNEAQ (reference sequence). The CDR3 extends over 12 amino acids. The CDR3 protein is CASSLGPDTQYF. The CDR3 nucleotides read TGTGCCAGCAGCTTAGGTCCAGATACGCAGTATTTT.

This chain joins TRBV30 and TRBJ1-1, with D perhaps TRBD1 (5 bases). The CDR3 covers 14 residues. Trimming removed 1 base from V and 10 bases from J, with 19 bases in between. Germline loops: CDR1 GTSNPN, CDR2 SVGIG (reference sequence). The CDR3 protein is CAWSGYRDGEGAFF. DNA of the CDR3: TGTGCCTGGAGTGGGTACCGGGACGGGGAGGGAGCTTTCTTT.

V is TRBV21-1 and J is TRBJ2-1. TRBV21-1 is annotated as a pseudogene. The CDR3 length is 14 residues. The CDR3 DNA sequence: TGTGCCAGCAGCAACCGACGGTTGAAAAATGAGCAGTTCTTC. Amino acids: CASSNRRLKNEQFF.

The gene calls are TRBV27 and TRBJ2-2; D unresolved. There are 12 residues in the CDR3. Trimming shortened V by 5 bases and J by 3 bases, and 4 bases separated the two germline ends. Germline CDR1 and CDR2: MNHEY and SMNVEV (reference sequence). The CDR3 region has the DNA TGTGCCAGCAGTCCGGACACCGGGGAGCTGTTTTTT. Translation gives CASSPDTGELFF.

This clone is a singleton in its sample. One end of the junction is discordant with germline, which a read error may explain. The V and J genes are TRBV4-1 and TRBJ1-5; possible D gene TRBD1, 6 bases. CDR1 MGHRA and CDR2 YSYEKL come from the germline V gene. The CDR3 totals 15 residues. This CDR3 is CASTQTGGGNQPQHF. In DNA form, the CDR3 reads TGCGCCAGCACCCAAACGGGGGGCGGCAATCAGCCCCAGCATTTT.

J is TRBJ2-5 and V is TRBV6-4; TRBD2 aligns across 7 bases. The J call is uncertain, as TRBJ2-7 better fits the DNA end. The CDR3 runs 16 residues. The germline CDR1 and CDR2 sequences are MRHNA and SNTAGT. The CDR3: CASRGEGQGAFYEQYF. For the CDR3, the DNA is TGTGCCAGCAGGGGGGAGGGGCAGGGTGCTTTCTACGAGCAGTACTTC.

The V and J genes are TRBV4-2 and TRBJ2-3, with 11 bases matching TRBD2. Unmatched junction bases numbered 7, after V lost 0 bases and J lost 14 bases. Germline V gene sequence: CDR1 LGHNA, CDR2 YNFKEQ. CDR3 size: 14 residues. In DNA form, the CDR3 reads TGTGCCAGCAGCCAAGAGGGTAGCGGGAGGGACCCGTATTTT. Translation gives CASSQEGSGRDPYF.

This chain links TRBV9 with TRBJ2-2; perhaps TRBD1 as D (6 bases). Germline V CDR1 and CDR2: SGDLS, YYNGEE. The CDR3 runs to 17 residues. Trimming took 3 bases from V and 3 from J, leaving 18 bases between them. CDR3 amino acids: CASSGGGRQADTGELFF. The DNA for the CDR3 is TGTGCCAGCAGCGGAGGGGGACGGCAGGCGGACACCGGGGAGCTGTTTTTT. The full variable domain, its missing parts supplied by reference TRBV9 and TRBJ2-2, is DSGVTQTPKHLITATGQRVTLRCSPRSGDLSVYWYQQSLDQGLQFLIQYYNGEERAKGNILERFSAQQFPDLHSELNLSSLELGDSALYFCASSGGGRQADTGELFFGEGSRLTVL.

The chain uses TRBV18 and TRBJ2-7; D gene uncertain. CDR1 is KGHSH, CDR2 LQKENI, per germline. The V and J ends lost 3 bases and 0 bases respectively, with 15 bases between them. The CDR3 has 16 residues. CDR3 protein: CASSPLLRTTSYEQYF. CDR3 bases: TGTGCCAGCTCACCTCTCCTTCGGACCACCTCCTACGAGCAGTACTTC.

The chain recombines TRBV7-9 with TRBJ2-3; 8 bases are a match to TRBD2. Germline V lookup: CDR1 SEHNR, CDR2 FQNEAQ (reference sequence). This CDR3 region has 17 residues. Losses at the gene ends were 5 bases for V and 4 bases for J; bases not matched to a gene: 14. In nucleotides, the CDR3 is TGTGCCAGCAGCCCAGCGGGGTCGGGGGGGCGGTCAGATACGCAGTATTTT. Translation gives CASSPAGSGGRSDTQYF.

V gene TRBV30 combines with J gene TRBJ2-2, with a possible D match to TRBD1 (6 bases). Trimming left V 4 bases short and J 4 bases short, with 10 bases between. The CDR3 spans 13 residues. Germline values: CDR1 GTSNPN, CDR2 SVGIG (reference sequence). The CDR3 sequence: CAWKDRVTGELFF. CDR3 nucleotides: TGTGCCTGGAAGGACAGAGTCACCGGGGAGCTGTTTTTT.

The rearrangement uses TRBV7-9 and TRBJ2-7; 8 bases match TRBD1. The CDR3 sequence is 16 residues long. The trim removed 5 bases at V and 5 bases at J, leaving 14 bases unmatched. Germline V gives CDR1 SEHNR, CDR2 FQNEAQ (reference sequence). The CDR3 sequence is CASSPRDGQGGNEQYF. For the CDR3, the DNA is TGTGCCAGCAGCCCCCGCGACGGACAGGGAGGTAACGAGCAGTACTTC.

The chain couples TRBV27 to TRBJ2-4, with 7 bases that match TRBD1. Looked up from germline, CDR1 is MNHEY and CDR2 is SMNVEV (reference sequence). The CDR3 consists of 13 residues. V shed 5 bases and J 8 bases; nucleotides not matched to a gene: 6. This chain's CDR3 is CASSPNRGDIQYF. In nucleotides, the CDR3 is TGTGCCAGCAGTCCGAACAGGGGCGACATTCAGTACTTC.

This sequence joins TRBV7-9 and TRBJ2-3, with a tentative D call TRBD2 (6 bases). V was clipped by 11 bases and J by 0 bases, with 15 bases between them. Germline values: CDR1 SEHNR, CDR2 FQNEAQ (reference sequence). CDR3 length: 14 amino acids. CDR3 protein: CAFSGLASTDTQYF. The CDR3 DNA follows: TGTGCCTTCAGTGGGCTAGCGAGCACAGATACGCAGTATTTT.

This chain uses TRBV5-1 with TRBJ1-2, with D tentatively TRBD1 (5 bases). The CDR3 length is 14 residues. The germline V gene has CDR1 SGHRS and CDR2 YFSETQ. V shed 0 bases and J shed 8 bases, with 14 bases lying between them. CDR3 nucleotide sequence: TGCGCCAGCAGCTTGGGAGGGACCCAGGAGGGCTACACCTTC. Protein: CASSLGGTQEGYTF.

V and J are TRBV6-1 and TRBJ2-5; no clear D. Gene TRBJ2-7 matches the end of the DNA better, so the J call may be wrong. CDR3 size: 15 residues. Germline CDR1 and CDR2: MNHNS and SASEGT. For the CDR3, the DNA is TGTGCCAGCACTACGAGTCTTGCTGCCAACTACGAGCAGTACTTC. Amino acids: CASTTSLAANYEQYF.

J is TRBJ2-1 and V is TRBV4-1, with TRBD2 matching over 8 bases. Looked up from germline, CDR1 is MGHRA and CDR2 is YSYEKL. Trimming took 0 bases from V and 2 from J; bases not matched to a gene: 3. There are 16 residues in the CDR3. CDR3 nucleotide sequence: TGCGCCAGCAGCCAAGAGAGCGGGAGCGCCTACAATGAGCAGTTCTTC. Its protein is CASSQESGSAYNEQFF.

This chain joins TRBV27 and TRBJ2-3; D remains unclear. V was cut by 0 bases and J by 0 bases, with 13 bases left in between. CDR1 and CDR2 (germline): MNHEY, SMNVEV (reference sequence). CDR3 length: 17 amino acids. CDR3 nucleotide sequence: TGTGCCAGCAGTTTATCGCCGCCTATTCCTAGCACAGATACGCAGTATTTT. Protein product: CASSLSPPIPSTDTQYF.

Written as DNA, the CDR3 is TGCGCCAGCAGCCAAATGCCTAGCGGGAGTTCCTACGAGCAGTACTTC. It encodes CASSQMPSGSSYEQYF. V gene TRBV4-1 combines with J gene TRBJ2-7; TRBD2 matches 10 bases. V gave up 2 bases and J gave up 1 base; unmatched junction bases: 5. Germline V gives CDR1 MGHRA, CDR2 YSYEKL. The CDR3 loop spans 16 amino acids.

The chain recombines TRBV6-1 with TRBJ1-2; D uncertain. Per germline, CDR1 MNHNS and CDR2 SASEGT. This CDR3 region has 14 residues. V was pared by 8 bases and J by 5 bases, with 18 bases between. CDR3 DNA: TGTGCCAGCTCAACCCGGGGTCCCCCTTATGGCTACACCTTC. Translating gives CASSTRGPPYGYTF.

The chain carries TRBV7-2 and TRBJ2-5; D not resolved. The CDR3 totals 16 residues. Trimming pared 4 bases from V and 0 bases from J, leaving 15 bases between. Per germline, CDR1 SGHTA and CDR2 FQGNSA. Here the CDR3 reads CASSSGRWQYQETQYF. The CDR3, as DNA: TGTGCCAGCAGCTCGGGTCGATGGCAGTACCAAGAGACCCAGTACTTC.

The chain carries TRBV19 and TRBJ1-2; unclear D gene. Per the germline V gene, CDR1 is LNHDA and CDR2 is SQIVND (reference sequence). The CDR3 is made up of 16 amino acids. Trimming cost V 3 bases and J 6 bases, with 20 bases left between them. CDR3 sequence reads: CASSMWFPGIGDGYTF. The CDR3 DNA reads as TGTGCCAGTAGTATGTGGTTTCCAGGAATCGGAGATGGCTACACCTTC.

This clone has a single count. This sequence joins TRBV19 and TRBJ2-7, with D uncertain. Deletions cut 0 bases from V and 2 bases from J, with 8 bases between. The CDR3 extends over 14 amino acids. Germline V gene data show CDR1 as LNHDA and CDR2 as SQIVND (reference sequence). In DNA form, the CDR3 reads TGTGCCAGTAGTATAGAAGGTGGGACCTACGAGCAGTACTTC. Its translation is CASSIEGGTYEQYF.